The 14 T cell receptor beta chains given below trace back to one sample, sequenced in a study of T cell responses to AZD1222 COVID-19 vaccine. Method: immunoSEQ multiplex PCR; TCRdb's copy keeps in-frame clones and lacks some. This sample has roughly 150,000 clones, with about 90% found just once. Sequencing was performed on peripheral blood, taken 28 days after the second AZD1222 dose. The receptors shown here come from an adult who received the AZD1222 COVID-19 vaccine.

V usage is TRBV21-1 and J usage is TRBJ2-7; TRBD2 reflects the table's D call only, with no check against the DNA. TRBV21-1 is labeled a pseudogene. CDR3 length: 18 residues. CDR3 sequence reads: CASSSPGTSGNCLDEQYF. The CDR3, as DNA: TGTGCCAGCAGCTCCCCCGGGACTAGCGGGAATTGTCTCGACGAGCAGTACTTC.

V and J are TRBV28 and TRBJ1-2, with 10 bases identical to TRBD1. Per germline, CDR1 MDHEN and CDR2 SYDVKM. The CDR3 extends over 18 amino acids. V lost 4 bases to trimming and J lost 5 bases; unmatched junction nucleotides: 16. The chain's CDR3 is CASSSIRDRGDPWYGYTF. DNA for the CDR3: TGTGCCAGCAGTTCCATCCGGGACAGGGGAGATCCTTGGTATGGCTACACCTTC.

The rearrangement uses TRBV15 and TRBJ2-5; 11 bases agree with TRBD1. Germline V lookup: CDR1 LNHNV, CDR2 YYDKDF (reference sequence). The CDR3 has 17 amino acids. V lost 1 base and J lost 3; bases outside the gene matches: 7. As DNA, the CDR3 is TGTGCCACCAGCAGAGTTTTAGGACAGGGGGCCAAAGAGACCCAGTACTTC. This translates into CATSRVLGQGAKETQYF.

The chain employs TRBV28 and TRBJ1-2; weak D call: TRBD1 (5 bases). Germline-derived CDR1 and CDR2 are MDHEN and SYDVKM. This CDR3 spans 15 amino acids. The V gene lost 7 bases and the J gene lost 2 bases, with 17 bases spanning the gap. This CDR3 is CASTLGSSGNYGYTF. CDR3 nucleotides: TGTGCCAGCACCTTAGGGTCGTCAGGGAACTATGGCTACACCTTC.

The chain carries TRBV12-3 or TRBV12-4 and TRBJ2-5; D is perhaps TRBD1 (6 bases). Trimming stripped 6 bases from V and 9 bases from J, with 17 bases between. CDR3 length: 13 amino acids. DNA of the CDR3: TGTGCCAGCAGATTACAGGGCCCCGGGGCCCAGTACTTC. This gives the protein CASRLQGPGAQYF.

J is TRBJ1-1 and V is TRBV5-6, with 9 bases that match TRBD1. From germline, CDR1 is SGHDT and CDR2 YYEEEE. The CDR3 runs to 14 residues. The trim removed 6 bases at V and 3 bases at J, leaving 6 bases unmatched. This CDR3 reads CASNSQGADTEAFF. The CDR3 DNA follows: TGTGCCAGCAATTCACAGGGGGCGGACACTGAAGCTTTCTTT. Looking up the rest from reference TRBV5-6 and TRBJ1-1 gives the full variable domain: DAGVTQSPTHLIKTRGQQVTLRCSPKSGHDTVSWYQQALGQGPQFIFQYYEEEERQRGNFPDRFSGHQFPNYSSELNVNALLLGDSALYLCASNSQGADTEAFFGQGTRLTVV.

The count of this clone is one. The chain uses TRBV10-2 and TRBJ2-3; D remains unclear. The CDR3 has 14 residues. Per germline, CDR1 WSHSY and CDR2 SAAADI. Trimming shortened V by 3 bases and J by 1 base, and 8 bases separated the two germline ends. The CDR3 is CASSDGDRTDTQYF. The CDR3 coding sequence is TGCGCCAGCAGTGACGGCGATCGCACAGATACGCAGTATTTT.

This clone occurred once. The chain is built from TRBV28 and TRBJ1-3; D gene ambiguous. Trimming left V 6 bases short and J 4 bases short, with 10 bases between. From germline, CDR1 is MDHEN and CDR2 SYDVKM. The CDR3 extends over 13 amino acids. The chain's CDR3 is CASSPREGNTIYF. For the CDR3, the DNA is TGTGCCAGCAGCCCTCGAGAGGGAAACACCATATATTTT.

The chain has TRBV6-1 and TRBJ1-6, with 7 bases aligning to TRBD1. CDR1 MNHNS and CDR2 SASEGT come from the germline V gene. CDR3 length equals 17 residues. V lost 1 base, J lost 6 bases, and 9 bases stayed unmatched. CDR3 sequence: CASSEVDTGASNSPLHF. CDR3 bases: TGTGCCAGCAGTGAAGTGGACACAGGGGCTTCTAATTCACCCCTCCACTTT.

This clone occurred once. The genes are TRBV7-9 and TRBJ1-5; D is perhaps TRBD1 (6 bases). Deletions cut 5 bases from V and 4 bases from J, with 15 bases between. The CDR3 loop spans 15 amino acids. The germline V gene encodes CDR1 SEHNR and CDR2 FQNEAQ (reference sequence). The CDR3: CASSPETGSNQPQHF. CDR3 DNA sequence: TGTGCCAGCAGCCCAGAGACAGGATCTAATCAGCCCCAGCATTTT.

The rearrangement joins TRBV14 to TRBJ2-2; 12 bases line up with TRBD2. The CDR3 runs 17 residues. From germline, CDR1 is SGHDN and CDR2 FVKESK. With V trimmed by 4 bases and J by 2 bases, 5 bases remained unmatched. CDR3 DNA: TGTGCCAGCAGCCTCGGACTAGCGGGGACCAACACCGGGGAGCTGTTTTTT. Protein: CASSLGLAGTNTGELFF. Filled out from reference TRBV14 and TRBJ2-2, the complete variable domain reads EAGVTQFPSHSVIEKGQTVTLRCDPISGHDNLYWYRRVMGKEIKFLLHFVKESKQDESGMPNNRFLAERTGGTYSTLKVQPAELEDSGVYFCASSLGLAGTNTGELFFGEGSRLTVL.

The chain has TRBV2 and TRBJ1-5; possibly TRBD1 for D (6 bases). Germline V gene lookup returns CDR1 SNHLY and CDR2 FYNNEI. With 7 bases removed from V and 3 bases from J, the gap between germline ends came to 16 bases. This CDR3 is built from 15 residues. CDR3 sequence reads: CASKGRGFLNQPQHF. CDR3 bases: TGTGCCAGCAAGGGCAGGGGCTTCCTCAATCAGCCCCAGCATTTT.

V gene TRBV5-1 combines with J gene TRBJ2-2; D not resolved. Trimming removed 4 bases from V and 7 bases from J, with 14 bases in between. The V gene's germline CDR1 is SGHRS and CDR2 YFSETQ. This CDR3 has 14 residues. The CDR3 is CASSPRPTGGELFF. Written as DNA, the CDR3 is TGCGCCAGCAGCCCTAGACCCACCGGCGGGGAGCTGTTTTTT.

The rearrangement links TRBV18 to TRBJ1-1; a weak D match, TRBD1 (6 bases). The CDR3 has 14 amino acids. Germline V gene sequence: CDR1 KGHSH, CDR2 LQKENI. Trimming left V 1 base short and J 5 bases short, with 11 bases between. In DNA form, the CDR3 reads TGTGCCAGCTCACCACTTACAGGGACGACTGAAGCTTTCTTT. The encoded protein is CASSPLTGTTEAFF.